This T cell receptor (beta chain) was retrieved from a study of type 1 regulatory T cells. About the research overall: This in vitro CD4 product, T-allo10, is enriched for Tr1 cells and alloantigen-specific.

CDR3 size: 14 residues. Germline V gene sequence: CDR1 SGHRS, CDR2 YFSETQ. Trimming removed 3 bases from V and 2 bases from J, with 8 bases in between. TCRdb recomputed calls from the reads with MiXCR, one row per CDR3 protein. The sample contains tens of thousands of distinct CDR3 sequences, about 20% of which appear only once. This clonotype was seen more than once but under ten times. What it recognizes is unknown. Study-level findings and limits: Compared with non-type 1 regulatory T cells, type 1 regulatory T cells showed a more restricted TCR repertoire.

This TCR was recovered from a human donor in good health. The rearrangement links TRBV5-1 to TRBJ2-2; D assignment may be TRBD1 or TRBD2 (5 bases each). Sequenced material: cultured type 1 regulatory T (Tr1) cells, either the whole culture or a sorted fraction (not recorded which). The CDR3 loop is CASSSGTNTGELFF. The CDR3 DNA sequence: TGCGCCAGCAGCTCCGGGACCAACACCGGGGAGCTGTTTTTT.